A single T cell receptor (beta chain) is shown here with its context. As yet, its antigen is unknown. Germline assignment: CDR1 LNHDA and CDR2 SQIVND (reference sequence). The V end lost 7 bases, the J end lost 11 bases, and 17 bases lay between the germline ends. This CDR3 has 12 amino acids. 5'RACE template switching generated TCR cDNA, adding a universal primer site and UMIs. Each CDR3 protein gets one entry after TCRdb re-called the 5' RACE reads with MiXCR. Of 300,000 to 350,000 distinct CDR3 sequences in the sample, 3% to 4.5% were seen once. The data belong to a study of T cells after yellow fever vaccination. Study summary: In the case of low-cell-number fractions, SMART-Seq v4 Ultra Low Input was used for preparation. Study results and limitations: The secondary T-cell response peaked on day 5, not day 15, but was weaker. Post-booster repertoires again held most primary-vaccination clones (96% CD4, roughly 88% CD8).

The sample in question was PBMCs, obtained 5 days after the yellow fever booster vaccination. V and J are TRBV19 and TRBJ1-1; D is ambiguous. The sequence came from a man younger than 35 who received the YFV17D yellow fever vaccine. The CDR3 spells CASTNGGLRAFF. The CDR3 DNA is TGTGCCAGTACCAACGGAGGACTTCGGGCTTTCTTT.